The rows below give T cell receptor beta chains drawn from one sample of a study of blood T cell repertoires in COVID-19. TCRdb's copy holds only in-frame clones and misses some; the assay was immunoSEQ multiplex PCR. The sample has over 200,000 clones; over 75% are singletons. Source material: peripheral blood. Receptors originate from a human donor in a cohort sampled during active COVID-19. Each CDR3 is given with its conserved first and last residue. The D gene is left open where the match is weak. Only some rows state a clone size, as once, few, many or a class for expanded clones.

TRBV5-1,.,TRBD2,TRBJ2-7,CASSLGLAGVYEQYF,TGCGCCAGCAGCTTGGGACTAGCGGGAGTTTACGAGCAGTACTTC
TRBV15,.,.,TRBJ1-2,CATSRDPNLSYGYTF,TGTGCCACCAGCAGAGATCCCAACTTGAGCTATGGCTACACCTTC
TRBV6-1,few,.,TRBJ1-5,CASSGGRGLLYQPQHF,TGTGCCAGCAGTGGTGGCAGGGGCCTTCTCTATCAGCCCCAGCATTTT
TRBV2,many,.,TRBJ1-2,CASSVDSRYGYTF,TGTGCCAGCAGTGTGGACAGCCGATATGGCTACACCTTC
TRBV28,.,TRBD2,TRBJ2-7,CASRPGGSGNLYEQYF,TGTGCCAGCAGGCCCGGGGGGAGCGGGAACCTCTACGAGCAGTACTTC
TRBV9,.,.,TRBJ1-2,CASSVGTGNYGYTF,TGTGCCAGCAGCGTAGGAACAGGGAACTATGGCTACACCTTC
TRBV13,.,TRBD2,TRBJ2-1,CASRGWEGLGEQFF,TGTGCCAGCAGGGGTTGGGAGGGACTAGGTGAGCAGTTCTTC
TRBV7-6,.,.,TRBJ2-1,CASSVYYNEQFF,TGTGCCAGCTCCGTCTACTACAATGAGCAGTTCTTC
TRBV6-2/TRBV6-3,.,.,TRBJ1-1,CASSRATGMNTEAFF,TGTGCCAGCAGTAGGGCGACAGGCATGAACACTGAAGCTTTCTTT
TRBV30,.,.,TRBJ1-1,CAWSQDAPTEAFF,TGTGCCTGGAGTCAGGATGCCCCCACTGAAGCTTTCTTT
TRBV7-8,.,.,TRBJ2-7,CASSNRRGYEQYF,TGTGCCAGCAGCAATAGGCGGGGCTACGAGCAGTACTTC
TRBV9,.,TRBD1,TRBJ1-3,CASSVQGVIGNTIYF,TGTGCCAGCAGCGTACAGGGGGTTATTGGAAACACCATATATTTT
TRBV7-9,.,.,TRBJ1-5,CASSLTTGGNQPQHF,TGTGCCAGCAGCTTGACCACCGGAGGCAATCAGCCCCAGCATTTT
TRBV19,.,TRBD2,TRBJ2-1,CASSMTSGGYNEQFF,TGTGCCAGTAGTATGACTAGCGGGGGCTACAATGAGCAGTTCTTC
TRBV20-1,.,.,TRBJ2-7,CSGRVADEQYF,TGCAGTGGTAGGGTTGCGGACGAGCAGTACTTC
TRBV27,.,.,TRBJ1-2,CASSLSILGDYGYTF,TGTGCCAGCAGTTTATCCATACTGGGCGACTATGGCTACACCTTC
TRBV19,.,.,TRBJ2-1,CATMVQWGLGYNEQFF,TGTGCCACTATGGTTCAGTGGGGGCTCGGCTACAATGAGCAGTTCTTC